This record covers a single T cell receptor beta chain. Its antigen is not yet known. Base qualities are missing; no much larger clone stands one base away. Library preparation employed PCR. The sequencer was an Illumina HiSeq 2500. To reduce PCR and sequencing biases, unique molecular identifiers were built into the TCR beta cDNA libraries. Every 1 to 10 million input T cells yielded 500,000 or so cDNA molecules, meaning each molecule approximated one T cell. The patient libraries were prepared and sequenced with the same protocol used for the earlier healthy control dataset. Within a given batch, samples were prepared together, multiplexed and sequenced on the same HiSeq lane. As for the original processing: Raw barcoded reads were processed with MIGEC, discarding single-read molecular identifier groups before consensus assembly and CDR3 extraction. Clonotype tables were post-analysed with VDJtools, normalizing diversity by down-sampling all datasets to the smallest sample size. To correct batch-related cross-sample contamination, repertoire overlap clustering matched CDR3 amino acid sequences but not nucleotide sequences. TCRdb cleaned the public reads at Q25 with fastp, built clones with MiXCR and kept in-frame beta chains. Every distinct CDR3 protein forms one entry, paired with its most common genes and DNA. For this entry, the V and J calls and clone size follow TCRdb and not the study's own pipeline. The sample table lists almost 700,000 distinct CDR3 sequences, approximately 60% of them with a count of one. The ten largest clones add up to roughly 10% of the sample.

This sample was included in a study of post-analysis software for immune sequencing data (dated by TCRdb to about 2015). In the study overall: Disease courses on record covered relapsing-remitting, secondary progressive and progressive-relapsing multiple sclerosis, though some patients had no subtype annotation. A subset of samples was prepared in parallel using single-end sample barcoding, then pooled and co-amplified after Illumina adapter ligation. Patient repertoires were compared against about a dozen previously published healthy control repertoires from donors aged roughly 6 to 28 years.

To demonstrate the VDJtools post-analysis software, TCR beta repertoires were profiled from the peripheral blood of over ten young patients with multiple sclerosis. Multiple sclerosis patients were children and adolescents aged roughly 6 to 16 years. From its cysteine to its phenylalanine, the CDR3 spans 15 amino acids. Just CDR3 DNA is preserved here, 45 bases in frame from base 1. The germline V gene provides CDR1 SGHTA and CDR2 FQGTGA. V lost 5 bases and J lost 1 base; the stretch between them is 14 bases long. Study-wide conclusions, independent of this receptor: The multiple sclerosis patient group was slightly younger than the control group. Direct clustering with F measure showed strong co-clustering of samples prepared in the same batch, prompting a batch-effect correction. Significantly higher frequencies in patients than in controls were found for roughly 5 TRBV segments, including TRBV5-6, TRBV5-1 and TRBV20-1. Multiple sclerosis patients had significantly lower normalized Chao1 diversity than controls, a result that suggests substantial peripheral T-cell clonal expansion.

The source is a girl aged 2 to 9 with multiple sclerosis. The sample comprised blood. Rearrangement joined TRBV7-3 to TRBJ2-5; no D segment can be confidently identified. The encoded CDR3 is CASSPDPGTQETQYF. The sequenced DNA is TGTGCCAGCAGCCCTGACCCGGGCACCCAAGAGACCCAGTACTTC.